The clone carrying this TCR beta chain was seen only a few times. This entry comes from a study of blood T cell repertoires in COVID-19. Study as a whole: The United States, Italy and Spain provided the acute and convalescent COVID-19 samples. Sources were T cells, B-cell-depleted T cells, or PBMCs; the material itself was cDNA or gDNA.

Deletions cut 1 base from V and 2 bases from J, with 12 bases between. CDR3 length: 15 residues. In germline, CDR1 is MDHEN, CDR2 SYDVKM. Authors' data handling: Reference gene primers were amplified, and this amplification served to estimate nucleated cell counts. Sequencing used immunoSEQ multiplex PCR; TCRdb keeps in-frame clones, though not all of them. For V, J and clone size, that table is used; D and trimming come from the DNA. The sample lists around 97,000 clones, about 90% seen once, with about 20% in the top ten. The sample was peripheral blood. J is TRBJ2-7 and V is TRBV28, with D hard to call. The clonotype was recovered from a human donor in a cohort sampled during active COVID-19. CDR3 sequence reads: CASSLSRRTPYEQYF. CDR3 DNA sequence: TGTGCCAGCAGTTTATCTAGGCGTACCCCCTACGAGCAGTACTTC.